Listed below are T cell receptor beta chains from one sample, sequenced in a study of CD8 T cells in ankylosing spondylitis. Each CDR3 protein gets one entry after TCRdb re-called the 5' RACE reads with MiXCR. The sample lists around 150,000 distinct CDR3 sequences, around 45% seen once, with roughly 15% in the top ten. Sequenced: synovial fluid, either unsorted or a sorted T cell fraction (not recorded which). The receptors derive from a male donor with ankylosing spondylitis. Both conserved end residues are trimmed from each CDR3. Fields, in order: J gene, V gene, CDR3 protein.

J: TRBJ1-1; V: TRBV6-5; CDR3: ASSYQWDTEAF
J: TRBJ2-1; V: TRBV28; CDR3: ASSSLTQGASTGREVVYEQF
J: TRBJ2-7; V: TRBV7-8; CDR3: ASSLLGGLTHYEQY
J: TRBJ2-1; V: TRBV5-6; CDR3: ASSLAPSGRGSYNEQF
J: TRBJ2-5; V: TRBV4-3; CDR3: ASSQDFGFTETQY
J: TRBJ2-2; V: TRBV9; CDR3: ASSVETSGRLTGELF
J: TRBJ2-1; V: TRBV30; CDR3: AWSVSKNNEQF
J: TRBJ1-5; V: TRBV27; CDR3: ASSLYGTRGYSNQPQH
J: TRBJ2-5; V: TRBV13; CDR3: ASSLGAAQETQY
J: TRBJ1-1; V: TRBV6-1; CDR3: ASSEGQGGWNTEAF
J: TRBJ2-1; V: TRBV11-1; CDR3: ASSPARASGGYSYNEQF
J: TRBJ1-5; V: TRBV28; CDR3: ASSYDRGDVNQPQH
J: TRBJ2-7; V: TRBV30; CDR3: ASDRVGYEQY
J: TRBJ2-2; V: TRBV11-2; CDR3: ASILGLAGGLSGELF
J: TRBJ1-1; V: TRBV20-1; CDR3: SARFFRVWPEAF
J: TRBJ2-7; V: TRBV29-1; CDR3: SVGVDSYEQY
J: TRBJ1-4; V: TRBV4-1; CDR3: ASSPKGGVGEKLF
J: TRBJ2-7; V: TRBV5-1; CDR3: ASRLGTGAYEQY
J: TRBJ2-7; V: TRBV28; CDR3: ASSAPGLAGYEQY
J: TRBJ2-7; V: TRBV28; CDR3: ASSFESASGTYEQY
J: TRBJ2-1; V: TRBV7-9; CDR3: ASSGGTTSYNEQF
J: TRBJ1-1; V: TRBV7-9; CDR3: ASSFRTDRPTEAF
J: TRBJ1-2; V: TRBV5-1; CDR3: ASSPDSNYGYT
J: TRBJ1-5; V: TRBV27; CDR3: ASSFSKSNQPQH
J: TRBJ2-2; V: TRBV12-3/TRBV12-4; CDR3: ASSWTPFGELF
J: TRBJ2-3; V: TRBV7-9; CDR3: ASMRGGTSSTDTQY
J: TRBJ1-2; V: TRBV6-1; CDR3: ASRPPGQGNYGYT
J: TRBJ1-4; V: TRBV28; CDR3: ASSLFHRDLNEKLF
J: TRBJ1-1; V: TRBV2; CDR3: ASSPRQGYFTEAF
J: TRBJ1-2; V: TRBV12-3/TRBV12-4; CDR3: ATSGRRGYT
J: TRBJ2-7; V: TRBV28; CDR3: VVAGEGWWVRQEQY
J: TRBJ2-3; V: TRBV4-3; CDR3: ASSQKDREGTDTQY
J: TRBJ1-3; V: TRBV7-9; CDR3: ASRHETPSSGNTIY
J: TRBJ1-1; V: TRBV14; CDR3: ASSQDPGVITEAF
J: TRBJ1-4; V: TRBV7-9; CDR3: ASSLASRGGNEKLF
J: TRBJ2-7; V: TRBV11-2; CDR3: ASRGMGTSEQY
J: TRBJ1-1; V: TRBV6-2/TRBV6-3; CDR3: ASSYKAREGRGVVLRNTEAF
J: TRBJ2-3; V: TRBV6-5; CDR3: ASSYSAGMGSDTQY
J: TRBJ2-5; V: TRBV4-3; CDR3: ASSLLAGVEETQY
J: TRBJ2-5; V: TRBV6-1; CDR3: ASSDRITETQY
J: TRBJ2-1; V: TRBV20-1; CDR3: SARDRGLDYNEQF
J: TRBJ2-3; V: TRBV29-1; CDR3: SGGPGTSTDTQY
J: TRBJ1-1; V: TRBV11-2; CDR3: ASSARTGQNTEAF
J: TRBJ2-7; V: TRBV4-1; CDR3: ASSQAIQGYSYEQY
J: TRBJ2-7; V: TRBV3-1; CDR3: ASSQEPGQSYEQY
J: TRBJ2-3; V: TRBV7-3; CDR3: ASSPTGSTDTQY
J: TRBJ1-4; V: TRBV7-9; CDR3: ASSPNYGGEKLF
J: TRBJ1-1; V: TRBV7-9; CDR3: ASDEGNTEAF
J: TRBJ2-1; V: TRBV13; CDR3: ASSLGPRLPNEQF
J: TRBJ2-3; V: TRBV4-1; CDR3: ASSPYYINSTDTQY
J: TRBJ2-3; V: TRBV27; CDR3: ASSFPPLDTQY
J: TRBJ2-7; V: TRBV4-2; CDR3: ASSQDTADSSYEQY
J: TRBJ2-7; V: TRBV28; CDR3: ASTRPREDWYEQY
J: TRBJ1-6; V: TRBV28; CDR3: ASSLGRDRGISSYNSPLH
J: TRBJ2-7; V: TRBV15; CDR3: ATSTQLAGVTEQY